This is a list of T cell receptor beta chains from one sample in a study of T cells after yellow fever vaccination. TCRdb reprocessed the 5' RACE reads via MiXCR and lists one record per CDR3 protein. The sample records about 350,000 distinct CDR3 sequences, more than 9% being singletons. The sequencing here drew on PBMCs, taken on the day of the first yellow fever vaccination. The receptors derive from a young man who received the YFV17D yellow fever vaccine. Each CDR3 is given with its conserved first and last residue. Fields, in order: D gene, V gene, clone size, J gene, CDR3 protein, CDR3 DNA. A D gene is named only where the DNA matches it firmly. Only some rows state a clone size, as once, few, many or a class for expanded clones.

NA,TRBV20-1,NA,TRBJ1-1,CSAERGAGTEAFF,TGCAGTGCTGAGCGGGGGGCCGGCACTGAAGCTTTCTTT
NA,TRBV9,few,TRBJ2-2,CASSPRWGTPGELFF,TGTGCCAGCAGCCCAAGGTGGGGGACCCCCGGGGAGCTGTTTTTT
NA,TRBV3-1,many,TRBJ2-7,CASSQLIYEQYF,TGTGCCAGCAGCCAACTGATCTACGAGCAGTACTTC
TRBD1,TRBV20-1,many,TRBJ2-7,CSPRDRRSYEQYF,TGCAGCCCTCGGGACAGGAGATCCTACGAGCAGTACTTC
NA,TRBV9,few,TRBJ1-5,CASSVEEVWGSNQPQHF,TGTGCCAGCAGCGTAGAAGAGGTTTGGGGGTCGAATCAGCCCCAGCATTTT
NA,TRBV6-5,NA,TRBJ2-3,CASSYVPGSTDTQYF,TGTGCCAGCAGTTACGTCCCGGGGAGCACAGATACGCAGTATTTT
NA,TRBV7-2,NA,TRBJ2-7,CASSLAGFNEQYF,TGTGCCAGCAGCTTAGCCGGGTTTAACGAGCAGTACTTC
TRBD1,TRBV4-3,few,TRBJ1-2,CASSQQGVDGYTF,TGCGCCAGCAGCCAACAGGGGGTGGATGGCTACACCTTC
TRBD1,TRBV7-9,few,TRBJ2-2,CASSFLDRGLTGELFF,TGTGCCAGCAGCTTCCTGGACAGGGGGCTCACCGGGGAGCTGTTTTTT
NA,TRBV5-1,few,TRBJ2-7,CASSFPGDEQYF,TGCGCCAGCAGCTTCCCGGGGGACGAGCAGTACTTC
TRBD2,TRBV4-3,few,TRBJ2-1,CASSQNIFGEGLYNEQFF,TGCGCCAGCAGCCAAAATATCTTCGGGGAGGGGCTTTACAATGAGCAGTTCTTC
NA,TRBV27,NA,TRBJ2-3,CATSSSWVRATTDTQYF,TGTGCCACCAGTTCTTCATGGGTTAGGGCGACGACAGATACGCAGTATTTT
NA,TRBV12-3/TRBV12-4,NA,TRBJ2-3,CASSMRDTDTQYF,TGTGCCAGCAGTATGCGCGACACAGATACGCAGTATTTT
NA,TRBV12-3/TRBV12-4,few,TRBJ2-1,CASSFGSAEQFF,TGTGCCAGCAGTTTTGGGTCGGCGGAGCAGTTCTTC
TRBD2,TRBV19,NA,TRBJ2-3,CASSVGLAGRTDTQYF,TGTGCCAGTAGTGTGGGACTAGCGGGGAGAACAGATACGCAGTATTTT
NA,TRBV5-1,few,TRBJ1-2,CASSLGDGDYGYTF,TGCGCCAGCAGCTTAGGGGACGGCGACTATGGCTACACCTTC
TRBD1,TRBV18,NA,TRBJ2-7,CASSPTGTGGVEQYF,TGTGCCAGCTCACCGACCGGGACAGGGGGCGTCGAGCAGTACTTC
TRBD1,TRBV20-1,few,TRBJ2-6,CSANPGQGSGANVLTF,TGCAGTGCTAACCCGGGACAGGGTTCTGGGGCCAACGTCCTGACTTTC
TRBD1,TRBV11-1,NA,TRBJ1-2,CASSLVIGSGTGTYGYTF,TGTGCCAGCAGCTTAGTAATCGGTTCCGGGACAGGGACCTATGGCTACACCTTC
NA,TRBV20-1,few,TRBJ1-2,CSATRPATNYGYTF,TGCAGTGCCACTCGACCGGCTACTAACTATGGCTACACCTTC
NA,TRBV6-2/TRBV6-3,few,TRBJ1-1,CASSSLARGGRGTEAFF,TGTGCCAGCAGCTCCCTTGCGCGAGGGGGAAGGGGCACTGAAGCTTTCTTT
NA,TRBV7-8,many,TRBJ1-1,CASQGLTEAFF,TGTGCCAGCCAGGGGCTGACTGAAGCTTTCTTT
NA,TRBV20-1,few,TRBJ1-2,CSASRQESYGYTF,TGCAGTGCTAGTAGGCAGGAAAGCTATGGCTACACCTTC
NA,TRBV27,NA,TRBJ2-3,CASSTAPDTQYF,TGTGCCAGCAGTACCGCCCCAGATACGCAGTATTTT
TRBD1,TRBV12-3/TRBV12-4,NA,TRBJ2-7,CASGGTGLYEQYF,TGTGCCAGCGGCGGGACAGGCCTCTACGAGCAGTACTTC
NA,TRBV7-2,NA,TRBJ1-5,CASSLVGEGNQPQHF,TGTGCCAGCAGCTTAGTAGGAGAGGGCAATCAGCCCCAGCATTTT
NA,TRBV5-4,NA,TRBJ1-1,CASRPEWKNTEAFF,TGTGCCAGCCGTCCTGAATGGAAGAACACTGAAGCTTTCTTT
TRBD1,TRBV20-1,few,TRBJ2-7,CSASTTGASGEQYF,TGCAGTGCTTCGACGACAGGGGCATCAGGCGAGCAGTACTTC
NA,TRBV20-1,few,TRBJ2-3,CSSLERVSDTQYF,TGCAGTTCACTAGAAAGGGTTAGTGATACGCAGTATTTT
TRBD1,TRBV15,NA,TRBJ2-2,CATSRGGTGVGSGELFF,TGTGCCACCAGCAGAGGGGGGACAGGGGTTGGTTCCGGGGAGCTGTTTTTT
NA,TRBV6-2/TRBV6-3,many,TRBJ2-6,CASSRGSGANVLTF,TGTGCCAGCAGTAGGGGCTCTGGGGCCAACGTCCTGACTTTC
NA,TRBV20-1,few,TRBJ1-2,CSARAPGWDGYTF,TGCAGTGCTAGAGCACCTGGATGGGACGGCTACACCTTC
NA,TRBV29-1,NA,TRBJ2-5,CSVTDRETQYF,TGCAGCGTGACAGATCGAGAGACCCAGTACTTC
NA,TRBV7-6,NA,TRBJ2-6,CASSSEGGLGLGGANVLTF,TGTGCCAGCAGCTCCGAAGGGGGACTGGGTCTAGGGGGGGCCAACGTCCTGACTTTC
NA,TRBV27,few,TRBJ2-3,CASSPGARGVDTQYF,TGTGCCAGCAGTCCGGGCGCGCGGGGAGTAGATACGCAGTATTTT
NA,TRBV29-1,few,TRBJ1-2,CSVHEMGQGYGYTF,TGCAGCGTCCACGAGATGGGGCAGGGCTATGGCTACACCTTC